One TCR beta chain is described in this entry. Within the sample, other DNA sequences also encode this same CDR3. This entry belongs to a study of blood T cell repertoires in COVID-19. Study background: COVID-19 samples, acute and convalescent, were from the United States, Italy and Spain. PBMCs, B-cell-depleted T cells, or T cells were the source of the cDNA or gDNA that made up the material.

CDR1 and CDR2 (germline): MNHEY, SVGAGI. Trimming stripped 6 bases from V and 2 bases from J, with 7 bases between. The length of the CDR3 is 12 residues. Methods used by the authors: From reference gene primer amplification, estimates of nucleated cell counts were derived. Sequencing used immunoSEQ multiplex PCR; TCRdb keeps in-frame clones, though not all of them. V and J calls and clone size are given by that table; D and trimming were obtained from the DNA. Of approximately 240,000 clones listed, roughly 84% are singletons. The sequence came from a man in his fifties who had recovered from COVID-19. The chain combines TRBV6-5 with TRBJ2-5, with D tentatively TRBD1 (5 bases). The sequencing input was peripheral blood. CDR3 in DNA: TGTGCCAGCAGCCCAGGGCAAGAGACCCAGTACTTC. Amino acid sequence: CASSPGQETQYF.